This entry concerns a single T cell receptor beta chain. Original processing notes: Nucleated cell number was recorded as an estimate derived from reference gene primer amplification. The protocol was immunoSEQ multiplex PCR, while the TCRdb copy is restricted to in-frame clones and leaves out a portion. V, J and clone size reflect that table, while D and trimming were determined from the DNA. This sample has over 130,000 clones, with approximately 85% found just once. This record comes from a study of blood T cell repertoires in COVID-19. Study in general: COVID-19 samples from acute and convalescent phases originated in the United States, Italy and Spain. From T cells, B-cell-depleted T cells, or PBMCs came the material, which was cDNA or gDNA.

The CDR3 covers 13 residues. J gave up 2 bases and V 5 bases, and 1 base lay outside the gene matches. Germline lookup yields CDR1 KGHDR and CDR2 SFDVKD. The sequence derives from a man aged 50 or older with acute or convalescent COVID-19. Material for sequencing was peripheral blood. The rearrangement joins TRBV24-1 to TRBJ2-7, with TRBD2 matching over 8 bases. CDR3 sequence reads: CATSAAGAYEQYF. CDR3 coding DNA: TGTGCCACCAGTGCAGCGGGAGCCTACGAGCAGTACTTC.